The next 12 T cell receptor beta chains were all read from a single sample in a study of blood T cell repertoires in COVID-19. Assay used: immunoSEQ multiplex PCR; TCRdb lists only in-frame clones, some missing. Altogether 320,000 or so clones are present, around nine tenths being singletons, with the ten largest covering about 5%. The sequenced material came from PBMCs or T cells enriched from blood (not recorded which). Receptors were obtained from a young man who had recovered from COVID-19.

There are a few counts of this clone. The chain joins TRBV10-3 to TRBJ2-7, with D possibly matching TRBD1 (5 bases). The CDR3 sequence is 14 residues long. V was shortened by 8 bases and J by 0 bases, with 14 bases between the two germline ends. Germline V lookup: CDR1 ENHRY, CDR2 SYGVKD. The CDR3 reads CAIPALDSSYEQYF. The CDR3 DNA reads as TGTGCCATCCCAGCACTTGACAGCTCCTACGAGCAGTACTTC.

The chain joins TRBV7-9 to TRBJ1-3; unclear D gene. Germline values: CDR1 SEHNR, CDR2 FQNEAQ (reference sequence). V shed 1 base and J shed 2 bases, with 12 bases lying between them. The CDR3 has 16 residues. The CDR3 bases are TGTGCCAGCAGCTTAGGTCAGGTCGTTGCTGGAAACACCATATATTTT. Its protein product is CASSLGQVVAGNTIYF.

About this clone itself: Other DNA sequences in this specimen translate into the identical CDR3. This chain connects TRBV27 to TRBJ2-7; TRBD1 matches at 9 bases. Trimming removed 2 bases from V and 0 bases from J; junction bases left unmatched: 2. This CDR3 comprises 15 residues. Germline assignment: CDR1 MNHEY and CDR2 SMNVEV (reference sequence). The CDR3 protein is CASSLGGQGSYEQYF. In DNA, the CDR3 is TGTGCCAGCAGTTTAGGGGGACAGGGCTCCTACGAGCAGTACTTC.

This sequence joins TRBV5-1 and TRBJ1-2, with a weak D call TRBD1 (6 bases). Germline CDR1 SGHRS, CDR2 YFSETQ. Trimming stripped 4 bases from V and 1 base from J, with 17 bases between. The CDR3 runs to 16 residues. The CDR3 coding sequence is TGCGCCAGCAGCGCCGCAAGGACAGAGCTTAACTATGGCTACACCTTC. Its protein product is CASSAARTELNYGYTF.

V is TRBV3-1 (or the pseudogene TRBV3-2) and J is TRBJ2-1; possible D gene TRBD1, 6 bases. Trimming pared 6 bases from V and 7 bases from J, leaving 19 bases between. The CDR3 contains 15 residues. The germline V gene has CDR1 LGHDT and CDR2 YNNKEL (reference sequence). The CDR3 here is CASSSPFGGRNEQFF. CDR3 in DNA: TGTGCCAGCAGTTCCCCGTTTGGGGGCCGGAATGAGCAGTTCTTC.

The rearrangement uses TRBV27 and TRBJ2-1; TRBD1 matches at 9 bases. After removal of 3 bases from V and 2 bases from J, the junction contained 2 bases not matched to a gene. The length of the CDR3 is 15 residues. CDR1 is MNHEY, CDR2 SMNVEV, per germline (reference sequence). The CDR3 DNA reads TGTGCCAGCAGTTTGTGGGACAGGGCCTACAATGAGCAGTTCTTC. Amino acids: CASSLWDRAYNEQFF.

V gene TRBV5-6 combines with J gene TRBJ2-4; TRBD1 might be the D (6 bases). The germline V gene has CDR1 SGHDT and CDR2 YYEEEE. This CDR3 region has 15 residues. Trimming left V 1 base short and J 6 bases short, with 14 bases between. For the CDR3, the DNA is TGTGCCAGCAGCTTGACAGGGACATTAAGAAACATTCAGTACTTC. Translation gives CASSLTGTLRNIQYF.

DNA for the CDR3: TGTGCCAGCAGCGGACAAGTCGAGTTGTCCTATGGCTACACCTTC. The encoded protein is CASSGQVELSYGYTF. The chain is built from TRBV6-5 and TRBJ1-2; a weak D match, TRBD1 (5 bases). The V and J ends lost 6 bases and 4 bases respectively, with 18 bases between them. CDR1 is MNHEY and CDR2 is SVGAGI in the germline V gene. This CDR3 contains 15 residues.

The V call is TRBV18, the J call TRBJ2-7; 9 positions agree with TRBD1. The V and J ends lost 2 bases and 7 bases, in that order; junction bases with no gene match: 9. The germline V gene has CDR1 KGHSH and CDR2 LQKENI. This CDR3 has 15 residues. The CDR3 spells CASSPATGGMREQYF. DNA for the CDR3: TGTGCCAGCTCACCAGCGACAGGGGGTATGAGGGAGCAGTACTTC.

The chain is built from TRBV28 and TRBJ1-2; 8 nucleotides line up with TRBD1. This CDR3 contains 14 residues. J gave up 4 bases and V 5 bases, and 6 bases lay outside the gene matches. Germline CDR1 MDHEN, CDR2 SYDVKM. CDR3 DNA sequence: TGTGCCAGCAGTCCCCGGACAGGGTTCTATGGCTACACCTTC. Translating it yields CASSPRTGFYGYTF.

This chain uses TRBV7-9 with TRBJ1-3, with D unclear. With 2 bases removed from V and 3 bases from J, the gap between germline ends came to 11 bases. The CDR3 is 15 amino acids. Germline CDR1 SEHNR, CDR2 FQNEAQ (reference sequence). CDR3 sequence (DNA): TGTGCCAGCAGCTTATCTCGGTCTTTTGGAAACACCATATATTTT. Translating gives CASSLSRSFGNTIYF. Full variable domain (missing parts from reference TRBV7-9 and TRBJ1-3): DTGVSQNPRHKITKRGQNVTFRCDPISEHNRLYWYRQTLGQGPEFLTYFQNEAQLEKSRLLSDRFSAERPKGSFSTLEIQRTEQGDSAMYLCASSLSRSFGNTIYFGEGSWLTVV.

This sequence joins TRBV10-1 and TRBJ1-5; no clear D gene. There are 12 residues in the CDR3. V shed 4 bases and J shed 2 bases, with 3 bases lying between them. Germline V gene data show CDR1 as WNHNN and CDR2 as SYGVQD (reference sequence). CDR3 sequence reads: CASSAGNQPQHF. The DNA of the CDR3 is TGCGCCAGCAGTGCGGGCAATCAGCCCCAGCATTTT.